This TCR beta chain was captured by sequencing in a study of blood T cells in healthy people across ages. Primed by a sample-barcoded 5' primer and a J-beta primer mix, a second PCR proceeded for about 6 to 11 cycles. A single record per CDR3 protein comes from TCRdb applying MiXCR to the 5' RACE reads. Seen here are 600,000 to 900,000 distinct CDR3 sequences, 25% to 30% observed once, and the top ten hold about 3%. This CDR3 comprises 13 residues. V lost 1 base to trimming and J lost 11 bases, with 12 bases between them. The germline gives CDR1 SEHNR, CDR2 FQNEAQ (reference sequence). The sample was also reused in another study, on T cells of mothers and their children.

V is TRBV7-9 and J is TRBJ1-5; no reliable D call. Sequencing was performed on blood. The sequence derives from a boy aged 5-17 years in good health. The CDR3 DNA sequence: TGTGCCAGCAGCTTAGAAGTAGGGTCAGCCCAGCATTTT. It codes for CASSLEVGSAQHF.